This T cell receptor (beta chain) emerged from a study of T cell repertoires in cytomegalovirus infection. Study summary: Carrying CMV and the relevant HLA type showed in public TCR beta signatures.

From the reads, TCRdb called clonotypes with MiXCR, one entry per CDR3 protein. This repertoire shows more than 650,000 distinct CDR3 sequences, 35% found once; its top ten account for roughly 2.8%. Concerning this clonotype: Its antigen is unidentified.

Notes on the study in general: Identification of carriers of CMV plus the relevant HLA was performed using cumulative public TCR beta family frequency. There were HLA-C-restricted CMV-specific TCR beta clonotypes dominating the ex vivo response.

Germline V gene sequence: CDR1 MGHRA, CDR2 YSYEKL. This CDR3 is 17 amino acids long. The trim removed 0 bases at V and 2 bases at J, leaving 7 bases unmatched. The sequencing input was PBMCs. The genes are TRBV4-1 and TRBJ2-3, with 8 bases identical to TRBD2. This clonotype was sampled from a human donor in good health (CMV status not recorded). Some clones in this sample may be carry-over from other donors' samples. The CDR3 sequence: CASSQDILAVNTDTQYF. The DNA for the CDR3 is TGCGCCAGCAGCCAAGATATACTAGCGGTTAACACAGATACGCAGTATTTT.